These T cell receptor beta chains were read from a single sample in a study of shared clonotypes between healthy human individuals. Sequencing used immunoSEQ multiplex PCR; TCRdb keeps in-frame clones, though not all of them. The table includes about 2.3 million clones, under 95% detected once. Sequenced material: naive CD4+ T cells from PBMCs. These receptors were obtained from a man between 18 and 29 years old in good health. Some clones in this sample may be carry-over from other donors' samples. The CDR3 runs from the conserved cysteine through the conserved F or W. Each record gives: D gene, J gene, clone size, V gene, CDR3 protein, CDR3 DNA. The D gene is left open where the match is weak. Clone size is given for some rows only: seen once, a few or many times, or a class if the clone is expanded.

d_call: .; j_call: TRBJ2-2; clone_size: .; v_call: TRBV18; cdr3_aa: CASSQLTANTGELFF; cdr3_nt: TGTGCCAGCTCACAACTAACAGCGAACACCGGGGAGCTGTTTTTT
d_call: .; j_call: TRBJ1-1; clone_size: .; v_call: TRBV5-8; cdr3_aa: CASSFFRGTEAFF; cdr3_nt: TGTGCCAGCAGCTTCTTCAGGGGTACTGAAGCTTTCTTT
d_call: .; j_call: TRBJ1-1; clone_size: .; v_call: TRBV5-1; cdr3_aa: CASSLGDPGLVNTEAFF; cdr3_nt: TGCGCCAGCAGCCTTGGGGATCCGGGGCTCGTGAACACTGAAGCTTTCTTT
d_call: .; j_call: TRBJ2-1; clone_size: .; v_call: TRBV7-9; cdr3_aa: CASSKEPSGGKRVF; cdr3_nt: TGTGCCAGCAGCAAAGAGCCGTCCGGGGGTAAGCGTGTCTTC
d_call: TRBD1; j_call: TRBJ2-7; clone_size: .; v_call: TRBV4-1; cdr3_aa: CASSPILRGRGQSYEQYF; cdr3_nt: TGCGCCAGCAGCCCAATCCTAAGGGGCAGGGGGCAATCCTACGAGCAGTACTTC
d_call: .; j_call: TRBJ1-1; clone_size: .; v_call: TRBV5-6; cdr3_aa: CASSSIGDLMNTEAFF; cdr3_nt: TGTGCCAGCAGCTCAATAGGGGATTTAATGAACACTGAAGCTTTCTTT
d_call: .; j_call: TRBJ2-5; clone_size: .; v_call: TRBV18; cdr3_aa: CASSRPGGREETQYF; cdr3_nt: TGTGCCAGCTCACGCCCTGGGGGAAGGGAAGAGACCCAGTACTTC
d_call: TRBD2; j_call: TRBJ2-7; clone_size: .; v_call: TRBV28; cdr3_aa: CASSGPPSGRAADEQYF; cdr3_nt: TGTGCCAGCAGTGGCCCCCCTAGCGGGAGGGCGGCGGACGAGCAGTACTTC
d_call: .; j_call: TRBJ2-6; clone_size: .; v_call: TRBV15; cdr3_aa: CATSRAGTGANVLTF; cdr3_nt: TGTGCCACCAGCAGAGCAGGGACTGGGGCCAACGTCCTGACTTTC
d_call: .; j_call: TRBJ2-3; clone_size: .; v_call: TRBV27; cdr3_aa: CASSLILGGTDTQYF; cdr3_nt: TGTGCCAGCAGTTTAATTCTGGGGGGCACAGATACGCAGTATTTT
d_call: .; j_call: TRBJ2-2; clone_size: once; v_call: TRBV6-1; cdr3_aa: CASSEARKGHQNENTGELFF; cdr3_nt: TGTGCCAGCAGTGAAGCGAGGAAGGGACACCAGAACGAGAACACCGGGGAGCTGTTTTTT
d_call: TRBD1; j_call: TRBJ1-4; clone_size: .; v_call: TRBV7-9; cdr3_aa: CASSLVLTGDEKLFF; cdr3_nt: TGTGCCAGCAGCTTAGTTTTGACAGGGGATGAAAAACTGTTTTTT
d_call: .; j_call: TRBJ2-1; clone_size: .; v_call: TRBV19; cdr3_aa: CASRSDRNYNEQFF; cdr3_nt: TGTGCCAGTAGATCGGACAGAAACTACAATGAGCAGTTCTTC
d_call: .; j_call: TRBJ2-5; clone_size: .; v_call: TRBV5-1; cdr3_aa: CASSLSRGVGETQYF; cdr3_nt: TGCGCCAGCAGCTTGAGCAGGGGCGTTGGGGAGACCCAGTACTTC
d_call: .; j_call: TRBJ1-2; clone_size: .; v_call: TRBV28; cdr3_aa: CASRPGGAPGDYGYTF; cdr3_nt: TGTGCCAGCAGACCTGGTGGGGCACCGGGGGACTATGGCTACACCTTC
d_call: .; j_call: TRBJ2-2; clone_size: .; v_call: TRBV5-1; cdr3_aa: CASSLPGTTPSGELFF; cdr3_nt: TGCGCCAGCAGCTTGCCCGGGACCACACCCAGCGGGGAGCTGTTTTTT
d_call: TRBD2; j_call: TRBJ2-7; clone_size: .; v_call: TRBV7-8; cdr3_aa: CASTLTSGYEQYF; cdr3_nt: TGTGCCAGCACCTTGACTAGCGGCTACGAGCAGTACTTC
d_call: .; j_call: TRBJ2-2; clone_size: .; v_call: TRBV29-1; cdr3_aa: CSAKGQRNTGELFF; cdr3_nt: TGCAGCGCGAAAGGACAGAGAAACACCGGGGAGCTGTTTTTT